Sequencing of this T cell receptor (beta chain) was carried out in a study of technical replicates of blood from several donors. Generated by immunoSEQ multiplex PCR, the TCRdb table keeps only in-frame clones and is missing some. The data show under 85,000 clones, approximately 97% seen once. The CDR3 runs 15 residues. The V end was cut by 1 base, the J end by 4 bases, with 14 bases between. The germline CDR1 and CDR2 sequences are LNHDA and SQIVND (reference sequence). The V gene is TRBV19, the J gene TRBJ2-7; possibly TRBD1 for D (6 bases). Sequencing used T cells isolated from PBMCs. The receptor's source is a human donor in good health. CDR3 region: CASSIGLGDTYEQYF. The CDR3 DNA reads as TGTGCCAGTAGTATAGGTCTCGGGGACACTTACGAGCAGTACTTC.